This T cell receptor beta chain was documented in a study of T-cell reconstitution after alpha-beta-depleted transplantation in children. Trimming shortened V by 4 bases and J by 2 bases, and 16 bases separated the two germline ends. Germline-derived CDR1 and CDR2 are SGHRS and YFSETQ. The CDR3 runs to 16 residues. The TCRbeta library incorporated unique molecular identifiers. TCRdb used MiXCR to reprocess the PCR reads, holding one entry per CDR3 protein. There are about 270,000 distinct CDR3 sequences in the sample; around 9.6% occur only once, and over 9.5% lies in the top ten. At least ten counts were recorded for this clonotype.

This TCR was sampled from a human donor who donated a stem cell graft to a child with SCID. The sample was PBMCs from the stem cell graft donor, taken from the stem cell graft. This chain uses TRBV5-1 with TRBJ2-4, with D tentatively TRBD2 (5 bases). The CDR3 nucleotides read TGCGCCAGCAGCCCCGGGAACCTCGGGACCAAAAACATTCAGTACTTC. It translates to CASSPGNLGTKNIQYF.